This T cell receptor (beta chain) came from a study of blood T cells in healthy people across ages. For the second PCR, which ran for about 7 to 11 cycles, a sample-barcoded 5' primer and a J-beta primer mix were used. One entry per CDR3 protein, called by TCRdb with MiXCR from the 5' RACE reads. The sample consists of 650,000 to 700,000 distinct CDR3 sequences, about 32% of them appearing once. V shed 2 bases and J shed 7 bases, with 10 bases lying between them. CDR3 length: 13 residues. CDR1 is SGDLS, CDR2 YYNGEE, per germline. All donors came from Russia, were Caucasian and healthy, and spanned ages 6 to 90.

The clonotype comes from a woman older than 75 in good health. Source material: blood. V usage is TRBV9 and J usage is TRBJ1-5; D remains ambiguous. CDR3 in amino acids: CASSVGQDQPQHF. Here the CDR3 DNA reads TGTGCCAGCAGCGTGGGCCAGGACCAGCCCCAGCATTTT.